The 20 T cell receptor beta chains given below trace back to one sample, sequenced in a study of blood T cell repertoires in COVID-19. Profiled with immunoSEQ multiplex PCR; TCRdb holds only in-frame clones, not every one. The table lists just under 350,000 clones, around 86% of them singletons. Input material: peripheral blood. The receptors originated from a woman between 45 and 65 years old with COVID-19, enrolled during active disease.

The CDR3 nucleotides read TGTGCCAGATACTCCGGGACAGAGAACACCGGGGAGCTGTTTTTT. Its translation: CARYSGTENTGELFF. The genes are TRBV19 and TRBJ2-2; 7 bases fit TRBD1. Losses at the gene ends were 9 bases for V and 1 base for J; bases not matched to a gene: 8. Per germline, CDR1 LNHDA and CDR2 SQIVND (reference sequence). This CDR3 has 15 amino acids.

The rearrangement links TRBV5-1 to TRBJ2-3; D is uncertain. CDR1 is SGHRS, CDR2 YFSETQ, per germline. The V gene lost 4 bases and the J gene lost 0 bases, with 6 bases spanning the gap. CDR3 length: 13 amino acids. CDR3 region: CASSTLSTDTQYF. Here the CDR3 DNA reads TGCGCCAGCAGCACGCTAAGCACAGATACGCAGTATTTT.

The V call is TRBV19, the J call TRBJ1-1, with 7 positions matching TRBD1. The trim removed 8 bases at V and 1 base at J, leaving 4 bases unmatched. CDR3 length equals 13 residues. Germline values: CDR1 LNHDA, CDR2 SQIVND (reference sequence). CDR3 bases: TGTGCCAGTCGGACAGGCCCGAACACTGAAGCTTTCTTT. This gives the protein CASRTGPNTEAFF.

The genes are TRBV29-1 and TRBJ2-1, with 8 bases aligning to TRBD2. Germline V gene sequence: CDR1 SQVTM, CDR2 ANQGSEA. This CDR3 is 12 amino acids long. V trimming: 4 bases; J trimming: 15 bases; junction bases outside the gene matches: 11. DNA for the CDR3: TGCAGCGTTGCTCCGGGAGGGCCTAGCTGGTTCTTC. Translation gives CSVAPGGPSWFF.

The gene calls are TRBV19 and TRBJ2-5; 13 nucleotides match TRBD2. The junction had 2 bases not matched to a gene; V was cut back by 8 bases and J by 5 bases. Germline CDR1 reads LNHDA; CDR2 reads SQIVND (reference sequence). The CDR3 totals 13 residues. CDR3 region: CASGLAGVETQYF. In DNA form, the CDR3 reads TGTGCCAGTGGACTAGCGGGAGTTGAGACCCAGTACTTC. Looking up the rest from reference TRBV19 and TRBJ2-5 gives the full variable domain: DGGITQSPKYLFRKEGQNVTLSCEQNLNHDAMYWYRQDPGQGLRLIYYSQIVNDFQKGDIAEGYSVSREKKESFPLTVTSAQKNPTAFYLCASGLAGVETQYFGPGTRLLVL.

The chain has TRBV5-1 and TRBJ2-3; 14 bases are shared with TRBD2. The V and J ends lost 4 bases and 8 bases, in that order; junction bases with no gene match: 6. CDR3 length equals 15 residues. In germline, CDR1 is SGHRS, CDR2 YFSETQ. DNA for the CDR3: TGCGCCAGCAGCCCGGGGACTAGCGGGAGCCTTACGCAGTATTTT. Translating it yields CASSPGTSGSLTQYF.

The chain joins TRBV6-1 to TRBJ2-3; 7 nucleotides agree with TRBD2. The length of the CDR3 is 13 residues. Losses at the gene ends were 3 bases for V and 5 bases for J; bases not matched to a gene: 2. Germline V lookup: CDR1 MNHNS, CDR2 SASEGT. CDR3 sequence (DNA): TGTGCCAGCAGTGACGGGAGGCAAGATACGCAGTATTTT. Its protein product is CASSDGRQDTQYF.

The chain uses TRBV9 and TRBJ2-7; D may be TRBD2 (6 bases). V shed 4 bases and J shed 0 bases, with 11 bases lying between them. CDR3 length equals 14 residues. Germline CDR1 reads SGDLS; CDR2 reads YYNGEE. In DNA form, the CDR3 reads TGTGCCAGCAGCAGGGACTTATACTCCTACGAGCAGTACTTC. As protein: CASSRDLYSYEQYF.

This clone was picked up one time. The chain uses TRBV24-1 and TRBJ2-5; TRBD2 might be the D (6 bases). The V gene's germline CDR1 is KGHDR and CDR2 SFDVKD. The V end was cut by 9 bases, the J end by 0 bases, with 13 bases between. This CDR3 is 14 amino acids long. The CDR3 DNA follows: TGTGCCACCGCCCCCGCGGGGAACCAAGAGACCCAGTACTTC. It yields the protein CATAPAGNQETQYF.

CDR3: CASSALAGRNNNEQFF. The CDR3, as DNA: TGTGCCAGCAGCGCATTGGCGGGGCGGAATAACAATGAGCAGTTCTTC. The chain joins TRBV11-3 to TRBJ2-1, with a possible D match to TRBD2 (6 bases). There are 16 residues in the CDR3. Germline lookup yields CDR1 SGHNT and CDR2 YENEEA. Trimming removed 5 bases at V and 5 bases at J, with 19 bases between.

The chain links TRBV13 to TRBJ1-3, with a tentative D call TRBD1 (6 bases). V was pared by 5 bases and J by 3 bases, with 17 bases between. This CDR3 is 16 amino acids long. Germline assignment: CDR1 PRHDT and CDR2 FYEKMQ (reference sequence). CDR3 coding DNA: TGTGCCAGCAGCCGCGCAGGGGCGCGCCTTGGAAACACCATATATTTT. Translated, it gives CASSRAGARLGNTIYF.

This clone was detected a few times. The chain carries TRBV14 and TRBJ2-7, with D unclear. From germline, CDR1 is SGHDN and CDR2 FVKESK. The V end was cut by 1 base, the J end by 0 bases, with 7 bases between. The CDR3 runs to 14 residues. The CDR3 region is CASSQVRNSYEQYF. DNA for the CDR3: TGTGCCAGCAGCCAAGTGCGGAACTCCTACGAGCAGTACTTC.

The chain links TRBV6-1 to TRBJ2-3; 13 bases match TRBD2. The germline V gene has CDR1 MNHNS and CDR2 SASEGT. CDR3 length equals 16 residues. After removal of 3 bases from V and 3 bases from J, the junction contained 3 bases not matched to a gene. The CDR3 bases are TGTGCCAGCAGTGAGGGACTAGCGGGAATAACAGATACGCAGTATTTT. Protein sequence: CASSEGLAGITDTQYF.

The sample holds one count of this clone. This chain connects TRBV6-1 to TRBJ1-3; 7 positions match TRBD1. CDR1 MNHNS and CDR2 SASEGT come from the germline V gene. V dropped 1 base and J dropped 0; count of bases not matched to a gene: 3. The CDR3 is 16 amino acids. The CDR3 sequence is CASSEGTGFSGNTIYF. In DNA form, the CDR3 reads TGTGCCAGCAGTGAAGGGACAGGTTTCTCTGGAAACACCATATATTTT.

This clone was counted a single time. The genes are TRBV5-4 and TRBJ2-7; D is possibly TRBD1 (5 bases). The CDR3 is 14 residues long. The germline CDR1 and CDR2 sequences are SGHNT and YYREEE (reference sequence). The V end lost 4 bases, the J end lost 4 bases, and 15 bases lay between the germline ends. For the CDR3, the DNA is TGTGCCAGCAGCACCGGACCCTCAGGGTACGAGCAGTACTTC. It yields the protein CASSTGPSGYEQYF.

The CDR3 reads CASSFRQDSPRAFF. CDR3 in DNA: TGTGCCAGCAGTTTTCGTCAGGACAGCCCTCGAGCTTTCTTT. This chain connects TRBV27 to TRBJ1-1; maybe TRBD1 (6 bases). Looked up from germline, CDR1 is MNHEY and CDR2 is SMNVEV (reference sequence). The ends were cut back, 3 bases at V and 10 bases at J, with 18 bases in the middle. This CDR3 region has 14 residues.

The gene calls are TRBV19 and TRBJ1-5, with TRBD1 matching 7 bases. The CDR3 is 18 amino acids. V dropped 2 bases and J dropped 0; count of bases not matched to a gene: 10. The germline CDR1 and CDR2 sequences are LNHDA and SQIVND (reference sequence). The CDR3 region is CASSIPGDRLYSNQPQHF. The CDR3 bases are TGTGCCAGTAGTATACCCGGGGACAGATTATATAGCAATCAGCCCCAGCATTTT.

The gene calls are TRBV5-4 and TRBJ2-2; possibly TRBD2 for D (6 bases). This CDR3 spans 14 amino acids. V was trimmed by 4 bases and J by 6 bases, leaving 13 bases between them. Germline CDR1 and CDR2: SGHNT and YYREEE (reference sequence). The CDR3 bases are TGTGCCAGCAGCACGCCTAGCGTGGCCGGGGAGCTGTTTTTT. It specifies CASSTPSVAGELFF.

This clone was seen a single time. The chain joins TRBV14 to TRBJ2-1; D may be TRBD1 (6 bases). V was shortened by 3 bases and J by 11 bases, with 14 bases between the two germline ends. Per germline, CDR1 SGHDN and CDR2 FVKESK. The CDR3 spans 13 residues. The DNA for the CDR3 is TGTGCCAGCAGCCACAAGCGGACAGCCCAGCAGTTCTTC. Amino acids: CASSHKRTAQQFF. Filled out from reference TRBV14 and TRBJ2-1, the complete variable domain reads EAGVTQFPSHSVIEKGQTVTLRCDPISGHDNLYWYRRVMGKEIKFLLHFVKESKQDESGMPNNRFLAERTGGTYSTLKVQPAELEDSGVYFCASSHKRTAQQFFGPGTRLTVL.

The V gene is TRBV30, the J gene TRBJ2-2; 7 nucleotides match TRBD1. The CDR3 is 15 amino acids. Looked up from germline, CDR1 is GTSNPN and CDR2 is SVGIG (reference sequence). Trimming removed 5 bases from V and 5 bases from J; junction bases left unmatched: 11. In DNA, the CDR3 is TGTGCCTGGCATGACAGGGCCTGGGGAACCGGGGAGCTGTTTTTT. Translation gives CAWHDRAWGTGELFF.